Below, 23 T cell receptor beta chains from the same sample are listed, as sequenced in a study of cytomegalovirus exposure and HLA in healthy donors. Use of 60 Vbeta and 13 Jbeta primers characterized the PCR. This table comes from immunoSEQ multiplex PCR, and its TCRdb copy is limited to in-frame clones, with some not included. This repertoire shows 77,000 or so clones, 75% found once; its top ten account for approximately 7.3%. Sequencing was performed on PBMCs. All receptors derive from a woman between 40 and 50 years old in good health and CMV-seronegative.

The chain couples TRBV27 to TRBJ2-3, with D tentatively TRBD2 (5 bases). CDR1 and CDR2 (germline): MNHEY, SMNVEV (reference sequence). This CDR3 contains 16 residues. V lost 2 bases and J 2 bases, leaving 14 bases between the germline ends. The CDR3 DNA reads as TGTGCCAGCAGTTTAACCCCCGGGGTTCCCACAGATACGCAGTATTTT. It specifies CASSLTPGVPTDTQYF.

Only one count was recorded for this clone. The chain carries TRBV5-4 and TRBJ2-1; 8 positions agree with TRBD1. There are 15 residues in the CDR3. V lost 0 bases to trimming and J lost 1 base; unmatched junction nucleotides: 0. The germline CDR1 and CDR2 sequences are SGHNT and YYREEE (reference sequence). CDR3 sequence: CASSLDRGSYNEQFF. CDR3 coding DNA: TGTGCCAGCAGCTTGGACAGGGGGTCCTACAATGAGCAGTTCTTC.

This chain links TRBV27 with TRBJ2-7; 14 nucleotides agree with TRBD2. Germline V lookup: CDR1 MNHEY, CDR2 SMNVEV (reference sequence). The length of the CDR3 is 17 residues. V dropped 4 bases and J dropped 5; count of bases not matched to a gene: 10. As DNA, the CDR3 is TGTGCCAGCAGTTCCAATCTCGGACTAGCGGGAGGTAACGAGCAGTACTTC. Amino acids: CASSSNLGLAGGNEQYF.

This clone appeared once. This chain joins TRBV6-1 and TRBJ2-7; possibly TRBD2 for D (7 bases). V was trimmed by 0 bases and J by 3 bases, leaving 15 bases between them. Germline V gene lookup returns CDR1 MNHNS and CDR2 SASEGT. The CDR3 runs 16 residues. The CDR3 DNA sequence: TGTGCCAGCAGTGAAGCAGGAGGGGGGGCCCTCTACGAGCAGTACTTC. Protein: CASSEAGGGALYEQYF.

The chain couples TRBV18 to TRBJ2-3; 9 nucleotides match TRBD1. This CDR3 region has 15 residues. CDR1 KGHSH and CDR2 LQKENI come from the germline V gene. The trim removed 6 bases at V and 1 base at J, leaving 5 bases unmatched. CDR3 protein: CASSRGQGRTDTQYF. The DNA of the CDR3 is TGTGCCAGCTCCCGGGGACAGGGTCGCACAGATACGCAGTATTTT.

V usage is TRBV28 and J usage is TRBJ2-7; no clear D gene. V lost 2 bases, J lost 3 bases, and 8 bases lay in between. CDR1 is MDHEN, CDR2 SYDVKM, per germline. The CDR3 is 13 amino acids. The CDR3 nucleotides are TGTGCCAGCAGTTTAGTAGTGAGCTACGAGCAGTACTTC. It encodes CASSLVVSYEQYF.

The chain joins TRBV7-3 to TRBJ2-2, with no clear D. Trimming took off 2 bases at V and 3 bases at J, with 13 bases between the two ends. This CDR3 spans 16 amino acids. The germline V gene encodes CDR1 SGHTA and CDR2 FQGTGA. DNA of the CDR3: TGTGCCAGCAGCTTATCCGCGGCTTCCGACACCGGGGAGCTGTTTTTT. Translation gives CASSLSAASDTGELFF.

V gene TRBV30 combines with J gene TRBJ2-7, with a tentative D call TRBD2 (5 bases). Trimming took off 5 bases at V and 2 bases at J, with 16 bases between the two ends. The CDR3 spans 14 residues. The germline V gene has CDR1 GTSNPN and CDR2 SVGIG (reference sequence). The CDR3 bases are TGTGCCTGGGCCCCCGGGGTGTCAACCTACGAGCAGTACTTC. Translating it yields CAWAPGVSTYEQYF.

This clone showed up just once. The chain employs TRBV5-1 and TRBJ2-2; perhaps TRBD2 as D (6 bases). Looked up from germline, CDR1 is SGHRS and CDR2 is YFSETQ. Deletions cut 10 bases from V and 3 bases from J, with 16 bases between. There are 14 residues in the CDR3. The DNA of the CDR3 is TGCGCCTGCTATCCGGGGGAGTACACCGGGGAGCTGTTTTTT. This codes for CACYPGEYTGELFF.

This clone showed up just a few times. The chain couples TRBV15 to TRBJ2-7; the D is unclear. V was shortened by 0 bases and J by 4 bases, with 7 bases between the two germline ends. This CDR3 contains 13 residues. The germline V gene encodes CDR1 LNHNV and CDR2 YYDKDF (reference sequence). The CDR3 DNA is TGTGCCACCAGCAGAGAGAAGGAGTACGAGCAGTACTTC. This codes for CATSREKEYEQYF. The full variable domain, with the rest looked up from reference TRBV15 and TRBJ2-7, is DAMVIQNPRYQVTQFGKPVTLSCSQTLNHNVMYWYQQKSSQAPKLLFHYYDKDFNNEADTPDNFQSRRPNTSFCFLDIRSPGLGDTAMYLCATSREKEYEQYFGPGTRLTVT.

The CDR3 DNA reads TGTGCCTGGAGAAAACTAGCGGGGTGGACAGATACGCAGTATTTT. It specifies CAWRKLAGWTDTQYF. J is TRBJ2-3 and V is TRBV30, with 10 bases fitting TRBD2. This CDR3 region has 15 residues. The junction had 6 bases not matched to a gene; V was cut back by 3 bases and J by 3 bases. Germline V gene lookup returns CDR1 GTSNPN and CDR2 SVGIG (reference sequence).

The chain is built from TRBV29-1 and TRBJ2-7; perhaps TRBD1 as D (5 bases). V dropped 5 bases and J dropped 2 bases, with 7 bases sitting between them. This CDR3 contains 11 residues. Germline V CDR1 and CDR2: SQVTM, ANQGSEA. The CDR3 reads CSVLTAYEQYF. DNA of the CDR3: TGCAGCGTTTTGACAGCCTACGAGCAGTACTTC.

The V gene is TRBV29-1, the J gene TRBJ1-5, with TRBD1 matching 8 bases. Germline loops: CDR1 SQVTM, CDR2 ANQGSEA. V lost 4 bases, J lost 6 bases, and 5 bases stayed unmatched. There are 13 residues in the CDR3. The CDR3 reads CSVGTGIGQPQHF. The CDR3 DNA follows: TGCAGCGTTGGGACAGGGATTGGTCAGCCCCAGCATTTT.

The chain employs TRBV5-8 and TRBJ1-5, with 7 bases that match TRBD1. The germline V gene encodes CDR1 SGHTS and CDR2 YDEGEE. Losses at the gene ends were 2 bases for V and 0 bases for J; bases not matched to a gene: 5. This CDR3 is 16 amino acids long. The CDR3 loop reads CASSLTGAHSNQPQHF. The CDR3 nucleotides read TGTGCCAGCAGCTTAACAGGGGCCCATAGCAATCAGCCCCAGCATTTT.

The chain employs TRBV18 and TRBJ2-5; weak D call: TRBD1 (7 bases). The DNA end favors TRBJ2-7, so the J call may be wrong. The CDR3 has 15 residues. Germline V CDR1 and CDR2: KGHSH, LQKENI. The DNA for the CDR3 is TGTGCCAGCTCACCACGCGGGACAGTCTCCTACGAGCAGTACTTC. Translated: CASSPRGTVSYEQYF.

The rearrangement joins TRBV9 to TRBJ2-7; 7 nucleotides align to TRBD2. CDR3 length: 15 amino acids. Germline CDR1 is SGDLS and CDR2 is YYNGEE. V dropped 3 bases and J dropped 4; count of bases not matched to a gene: 10. DNA for the CDR3: TGTGCCAGCAGCGAAACCGGGACTAACCGTTACGAGCAGTACTTC. Encoded protein: CASSETGTNRYEQYF.

The chain combines TRBV10-1 with TRBJ2-5, with a tentative D call TRBD2 (6 bases). The germline V and J ends were trimmed by 0 bases and 6 bases, with 17 bases remaining between them. The germline gives CDR1 WNHNN, CDR2 SYGVQD (reference sequence). The CDR3 totals 16 residues. CDR3 nucleotides: TGCGCCAGCAGTGAGTCAGGTTCGGGAGTAGGACAGACCCAGTACTTC. Translating gives CASSESGSGVGQTQYF.

The CDR3 loop is CASSPRGRTDTQYF. The CDR3 DNA is TGTGCCAGCAGCCCTAGGGGCCGCACAGATACGCAGTATTTT. V is TRBV7-3 and J is TRBJ2-3; D might be TRBD1 (5 bases). V was pared by 5 bases and J by 1 base, with 10 bases between. The CDR3 contains 14 residues. Germline V gene data show CDR1 as SGHTA and CDR2 as FQGTGA. The entire variable domain, with the rest obtained from reference TRBV7-3 and TRBJ2-3, is as follows: GAGVSQTPSNKVTEKGKYVELRCDPISGHTALYWYRQSLGQGPEFLIYFQGTGAADDSGLPNDRFFAVRPEGSVSTLKIQRTERGDSAVYLCASSPRGRTDTQYFGPGTRLTVL.

This clone was detected only a few times. The chain links TRBV29-1 to TRBJ2-2, with 11 bases that match TRBD2. With V trimmed by 1 base and J by 4 bases, 11 bases remained unmatched. From germline, CDR1 is SQVTM and CDR2 ANQGSEA. The CDR3 contains 18 residues. This chain's CDR3 is CSVEGVAGGPSGTGELFF. CDR3 DNA sequence: TGCAGCGTTGAAGGGGTAGCGGGAGGGCCCTCGGGCACCGGGGAGCTGTTTTTT.

The chain uses TRBV5-1 and TRBJ2-7, with TRBD1 identical over 7 bases. The trim removed 2 bases at V and 4 bases at J, leaving 3 bases unmatched. The CDR3 is 13 amino acids. Germline CDR1 SGHRS, CDR2 YFSETQ. CDR3 protein: CASSLRQGYEQYF. The CDR3 nucleotides are TGCGCCAGCAGCTTAAGACAGGGATACGAGCAGTACTTC.

This chain joins TRBV19 and TRBJ2-4, with 8 nucleotides matching TRBD1. With 9 bases clipped from V and 3 bases from J, the junction kept 4 bases outside the gene matches. Germline V gene sequence: CDR1 LNHDA, CDR2 SQIVND (reference sequence). This CDR3 contains 13 residues. The CDR3 region is CASRGRGKNIQYF. The CDR3 nucleotides read TGTGCCAGCAGGGGGCGAGGCAAAAACATTCAGTACTTC.

This clone has a handful of counts. V usage is TRBV6-1 and J usage is TRBJ1-2; TRBD1 agrees at 7 bases. Germline V CDR1 and CDR2: MNHNS, SASEGT. The CDR3 spans 14 residues. V lost 5 bases and J lost 4; bases outside the gene matches: 7. The CDR3 spells CASSPDRDRYGYTF. Written as DNA, the CDR3 is TGTGCCAGCAGTCCAGACAGGGACCGCTATGGCTACACCTTC.

This chain joins TRBV25-1 and TRBJ2-3; D call uncertain. Trimming removed 1 base from V and 0 bases from J, with 5 bases in between. This CDR3 has 14 residues. In germline, CDR1 is MGHDK, CDR2 SYGVNS. CDR3 loop: CASSEFASTDTQYF. CDR3 bases: TGTGCCAGCAGTGAATTTGCGAGCACAGATACGCAGTATTTT.